This T cell receptor beta chain was recorded in a study of CD8 T cells in Susac syndrome (dated by TCRdb to the late 2010s). Notes on the research overall: Repertoire sequencing was used to test whether CD8+ T cell activation and differentiation in Susac syndrome was antigen driven. The study compared CD8+ T cell repertoire clonality among about a dozen healthy donors, 14 Susac syndrome patients and 15 or so multiple sclerosis patients.

Broader findings and caveats from the paper: The number of individuals in the TCR sequencing and HLA analysis was recognized as being relatively small.

V drops 4 bases and J drops 5 bases, leaving 9 bases in between. Per the germline V gene, SGDLS is the CDR1 and YYNGEE is the CDR2. Reading from cysteine to phenylalanine, the CDR3 counts 12 amino acids. Just CDR3 DNA is preserved here, 36 bases in frame from base 1. RNA was extracted using the RNeasy kit, and about 0.45 to 1 microgram was reverse transcribed with random hexamers. The immunoSEQ multiplex PCR assay, which covers 54 Vbeta and 13 Jbeta segments, was used to amplify TCR beta CDR3 regions. To correct PCR amplification bias, a synthetic template baseline was used for both primer optimization and computational correction. In the authors' own workflow: Reads were annotated to V, D and J genes per IMGT and analyzed with immunoSEQ Analyzer, keeping only productive sequences. Clonality was computed as one minus Shannon entropy normalized by log2 of the number of productive unique sequences. Public and private clones were assessed among the 100 most prevalent clones of each patient and control. A clone was defined as Susac-specific if it was absent from the healthy and MS cohorts, from about 1,100 published viral clones and from other ImmuneACCESS disease sequences. TCRdb handled the public reads itself, with Q25 trimming in fastp and clone calling in MiXCR, and kept productive beta chains. Every distinct CDR3 protein forms one entry, paired with its most common genes and DNA. These V and J calls originate from TCRdb's pipeline instead of the authors' own analysis. This sample comprises 110,000 or so distinct CDR3 sequences, under 95% of them detected only once. The ten largest clones capture about 0.11% of the sample.

Peripheral blood CD8+ and CD4+ T cells from healthy donors, Susac syndrome patients and multiple sclerosis patients were profiled by high-throughput TCR beta sequencing. Healthy donors were age- and sex-matched controls. Bulk CD8+ and CD4+ T cells were purified magnetically by negative isolation, whereas CD8+ TEMRA cells were enriched by FACS. Blood was drawn into EDTA tubes, processed within 24 hours, and PBMCs were isolated by density gradient centrifugation. PBMCs intended for TCR sequencing were frozen in liquid nitrogen and were later thawed in a 37 degrees C water bath. Purity of sorted or isolated CD4+, CD8+ and CD8+ TEMRA cells was at least 90%. Points on this clonotype: It has no known antigen specificity. Per-nucleotide qualities are absent, and no much larger clonotype sits a single base away.

The chain couples TRBV9 to TRBJ2-5; the D gene is not confidently resolved. The sequenced material came from CD8+ T cells from PBMCs. The sequence was obtained from a human donor in good health. The CDR3: CASSSQDETQYF. DNA sequence: TGTGCCAGCAGCTCTCAAGACGAGACCCAGTACTTC.